The source of this T cell receptor (beta chain) is a study of control samples from healthy donors and cancer patients. Trimming stripped 3 bases from V and 3 bases from J, with 15 bases between. Germline V gives CDR1 LGHNA, CDR2 YSLEER. The CDR3 consists of 17 residues. In its sample, this clone was seen once. Clones were read by immunoSEQ multiplex PCR, and TCRdb kept only the in-frame ones, dropping some. In the table there are 390,000 or so clones, 80% to 95% of which are singletons. This chain joins TRBV4-3 and TRBJ1-6, with D tentatively TRBD1 (5 bases). The clonotype was recovered from a man aged 40-49 years with head and neck cancer. What was sequenced was PBMCs. DNA for the CDR3: TGCGCCAGCAGCCAGGCCCTGGGGGGGAACTATAATTCACCCCTCCACTTT. This codes for CASSQALGGNYNSPLHF.